These T cell receptor beta chains were read from a single sample in a study of cytomegalovirus exposure and HLA in healthy donors. This table comes from immunoSEQ multiplex PCR, and its TCRdb copy is limited to in-frame clones, with some not included. The table has tens of thousands of clones, less than 70% seen once. The sequencing sample was made of PBMCs. Receptor source: a woman in her 30s in good health and CMV-seronegative. Each CDR3 is given with its conserved first and last residue. A D gene is named only where the DNA matches it firmly. Size tells how often a clone was seen (once, few, many) or the class of an expanded clone, and some rows leave it out.

CDR3 length: 12
clone size: -
D gene: TRBD1
J gene: TRBJ1-2
V gene: TRBV29-1
CDR3 DNA: TGCAGCGGGAAAGGGGGCGCAGGTGGCTACACCTTC
CDR3 protein: CSGKGGAGGYTF

CDR3 length: 16
clone size: -
D gene: -
J gene: TRBJ2-1
V gene: TRBV6-4
CDR3 DNA: TGTGCCAGCAGTGACTACGTAGGGGCGAACTACAATGAGCAGTTCTTC
CDR3 protein: CASSDYVGANYNEQFF

CDR3 length: 16
clone size: -
D gene: TRBD1
J gene: TRBJ1-4
V gene: TRBV4-3
CDR3 DNA: TGCGCCAGCAGCCAAAGATCGAGGACAGGGAGTGAAAAACTGTTTTTT
CDR3 protein: CASSQRSRTGSEKLFF

CDR3 length: 14
clone size: -
D gene: -
J gene: TRBJ1-2
V gene: TRBV11-1
CDR3 DNA: TGTGCCAGCAGCCCTAGTGGGCGCGGGCGAGGCTACACCTTC
CDR3 protein: CASSPSGRGRGYTF

CDR3 length: 19
clone size: -
D gene: TRBD1
J gene: TRBJ1-2
V gene: TRBV4-1
CDR3 DNA: TGCGCCAGCAGCCAAGATCCCCGCCGAGGACAGGGGCCTAGCTATGGCTACACCTTC
CDR3 protein: CASSQDPRRGQGPSYGYTF

CDR3 length: 16
clone size: -
D gene: -
J gene: TRBJ2-7
V gene: TRBV7-9
CDR3 DNA: TGTGCCAGCAGCTTCCGGGACACCCGACCTACCTACGAGCAGTACTTC
CDR3 protein: CASSFRDTRPTYEQYF

CDR3 length: 11
clone size: -
D gene: -
J gene: TRBJ2-3
V gene: TRBV6-5
CDR3 DNA: TGTGCCAGCAGCCAGGGATCTACGCAGTATTTT
CDR3 protein: CASSQGSTQYF

CDR3 length: 15
clone size: -
D gene: -
J gene: TRBJ2-5
V gene: TRBV5-6
CDR3 DNA: TGTGCCAGCAGCTTGTACGGGGGGCCGTCAGAGACCCAGTACTTC
CDR3 protein: CASSLYGGPSETQYF

CDR3 length: 15
clone size: -
D gene: -
J gene: TRBJ2-7
V gene: TRBV5-1
CDR3 DNA: TGCGCCAGCAGTGGGGGGTACAGGCCCACCTACGAGCAGTACTTC
CDR3 protein: CASSGGYRPTYEQYF

CDR3 length: 15
clone size: -
D gene: -
J gene: TRBJ1-2
V gene: TRBV9
CDR3 DNA: TGTGCCAGCAGCGTAGAGGGGGGGACCGCTAGGGGCTACACCTTC
CDR3 protein: CASSVEGGTARGYTF

CDR3 length: 16
clone size: -
D gene: TRBD1
J gene: TRBJ2-7
V gene: TRBV4-2
CDR3 DNA: TGTGCCAGCAGCCAAGATGGGACAGAACTCTCCTACGAGCAGTACTTC
CDR3 protein: CASSQDGTELSYEQYF

CDR3 length: 15
clone size: few
D gene: TRBD1
J gene: TRBJ1-2
V gene: TRBV19
CDR3 DNA: TGTGCCAGTAGTATGGCCGGGACAGGAGGGGATGGCTACACCTTC
CDR3 protein: CASSMAGTGGDGYTF

CDR3 length: 15
clone size: -
D gene: TRBD1
J gene: TRBJ1-4
V gene: TRBV25-1
CDR3 DNA: TGTGCCAGCAGTGCTGGGACAGGCCTAAATGAAAAACTGTTTTTT
CDR3 protein: CASSAGTGLNEKLFF

CDR3 length: 16
clone size: -
D gene: -
J gene: TRBJ1-4
V gene: TRBV19
CDR3 DNA: TGTGCCAGTAGTTCCTCTCGACAGCCTTCTAATGAAAAACTGTTTTTT
CDR3 protein: CASSSSRQPSNEKLFF

CDR3 length: 15
clone size: -
D gene: TRBD1
J gene: TRBJ2-7
V gene: TRBV6-5
CDR3 DNA: TGTGCCAGCAGTTACTCGGACAGGGGCGACTACGAGCAGTACTTC
CDR3 protein: CASSYSDRGDYEQYF

CDR3 length: 14
clone size: -
D gene: -
J gene: TRBJ2-7
V gene: TRBV13
CDR3 DNA: TGTGCCAGCAGCACCCGACTCCTCTCCTACGAGCAGTACTTC
CDR3 protein: CASSTRLLSYEQYF

CDR3 length: 14
clone size: few
D gene: -
J gene: TRBJ1-2
V gene: TRBV7-9
CDR3 DNA: TGTGCCAGCAGCTTAGATACAGGGATTGGTGGCTACACCTTC
CDR3 protein: CASSLDTGIGGYTF

CDR3 length: 16
clone size: -
D gene: -
J gene: TRBJ1-3
V gene: TRBV7-6
CDR3 DNA: TGTGCCAGCAGCCCCCAGACGACACTTTCTGGAAACACCATATATTTT
CDR3 protein: CASSPQTTLSGNTIYF

CDR3 length: 17
clone size: -
D gene: -
J gene: TRBJ2-5
V gene: TRBV4-1
CDR3 DNA: TGCGCCAGCAGCCAAGATATCCCGGGACGGGGGCAAGAGACCCAGTACTTC
CDR3 protein: CASSQDIPGRGQETQYF

CDR3 length: 16
clone size: -
D gene: -
J gene: TRBJ2-1
V gene: TRBV7-9
CDR3 DNA: TGTGCCAGCAGCCTTTTGAGACAAGGCCGGCGCCCTGAGCAGTTCTTC
CDR3 protein: CASSLLRQGRRPEQFF

CDR3 length: 14
clone size: few
D gene: TRBD1
J gene: TRBJ1-1
V gene: TRBV6-1
CDR3 DNA: TGTGCCAGCAGAGCCTCAGGGGGCGGGACTGAAGCTTTCTTT
CDR3 protein: CASRASGGGTEAFF

CDR3 length: 15
clone size: -
D gene: -
J gene: TRBJ1-1
V gene: TRBV28
CDR3 DNA: TGTGCCAGCAGTTCCCTAGGACATCGGAACACTGAAGCTTTCTTT
CDR3 protein: CASSSLGHRNTEAFF

CDR3 length: 12
clone size: -
D gene: -
J gene: TRBJ2-7
V gene: TRBV9
CDR3 DNA: TGTGCCAGCAGCCAGGGGGGCTACGAGCAGTACTTC
CDR3 protein: CASSQGGYEQYF

CDR3 length: 15
clone size: -
D gene: TRBD2
J gene: TRBJ2-7
V gene: TRBV16
CDR3 DNA: TGTGCCAGCAGCCAAGCTAGCGGGGGTTCCTACGAGCAGTACTTC
CDR3 protein: CASSQASGGSYEQYF

CDR3 length: 13
clone size: -
D gene: TRBD1
J gene: TRBJ1-6
V gene: TRBV2
CDR3 DNA: TGTGCCAGCAGGGGACAGAGAAATTCACCCCTCCACTTT
CDR3 protein: CASRGQRNSPLHF

CDR3 length: 13
clone size: -
D gene: -
J gene: TRBJ1-1
V gene: TRBV5-1
CDR3 DNA: TGCGCCAGCAGCTCCACCCAGCAGGGTGAAGCTTTCTTT
CDR3 protein: CASSSTQQGEAFF

CDR3 length: 16
clone size: -
D gene: TRBD1
J gene: TRBJ2-5
V gene: TRBV18
CDR3 DNA: TGTGCCAGCTCACTTGGGACAGCAACAAGTGGGGAGACCCAGTACTTC
CDR3 protein: CASSLGTATSGETQYF

CDR3 length: 14
clone size: once
D gene: -
J gene: TRBJ2-3
V gene: TRBV11-3
CDR3 DNA: TGTGCCAGCAGGCTGAGCGGAAGCACAGATACGCAGTATTTT
CDR3 protein: CASRLSGSTDTQYF

CDR3 length: 12
clone size: few
D gene: -
J gene: TRBJ2-5
V gene: TRBV7-6
CDR3 DNA: TGTGCCAGAAACGACAAGCAGGAGACCCAGTACTTC
CDR3 protein: CARNDKQETQYF

CDR3 length: 13
clone size: -
D gene: TRBD1
J gene: TRBJ1-1
V gene: TRBV2
CDR3 DNA: TGTGCCAGCACGGGAACCGACAGGGTACCAGCTTTCTTT
CDR3 protein: CASTGTDRVPAFF

CDR3 length: 13
clone size: few
D gene: -
J gene: TRBJ2-7
V gene: TRBV28
CDR3 DNA: TGTGCCAGCAGTTTCTCCGACAGGTCCGAGCAGTACTTC
CDR3 protein: CASSFSDRSEQYF

CDR3 length: 17
clone size: -
D gene: TRBD1
J gene: TRBJ1-6
V gene: TRBV7-8
CDR3 DNA: TGTGCCAGCAGCTTAATATCAGGGGGCGTGCGTAATTCACCCCTCCACTTT
CDR3 protein: CASSLISGGVRNSPLHF

CDR3 length: 14
clone size: few
D gene: TRBD1
J gene: TRBJ2-3
V gene: TRBV5-1
CDR3 DNA: TGCGCCAGCAGCCGAGACAGGGGGCGAGATACGCAGTATTTT
CDR3 protein: CASSRDRGRDTQYF

CDR3 length: 14
clone size: once
D gene: TRBD1
J gene: TRBJ1-2
V gene: TRBV6-1
CDR3 DNA: TGTGCCAGCAGTCCTAGGGGGGACAGGGATGCCTACACCTTC
CDR3 protein: CASSPRGDRDAYTF

CDR3 length: 13
clone size: few
D gene: -
J gene: TRBJ2-3
V gene: TRBV2
CDR3 DNA: TGTGCCGCAGCCGGGGAGCTCGCAGATACGCAGTATTTT
CDR3 protein: CAAAGELADTQYF

CDR3 length: 13
clone size: -
D gene: -
J gene: TRBJ2-7
V gene: TRBV7-3
CDR3 DNA: TGTGCCAGCAGCTTAGGGCAGCTAACCGAGCAGTACTTC
CDR3 protein: CASSLGQLTEQYF

CDR3 length: 14
clone size: few
D gene: TRBD1
J gene: TRBJ1-1
V gene: TRBV10-3
CDR3 DNA: TGTGCCATCAGCCTCGGGACAGCAGCCCCTGAAGCTTTCTTT
CDR3 protein: CAISLGTAAPEAFF

CDR3 length: 15
clone size: -
D gene: TRBD2
J gene: TRBJ2-1
V gene: TRBV30
CDR3 DNA: TGTGCCTGGAGTCCGACTAGCGGATCCTACAATGAGCAGTTCTTC
CDR3 protein: CAWSPTSGSYNEQFF

CDR3 length: 11
clone size: -
D gene: -
J gene: TRBJ2-7
V gene: TRBV10-3
CDR3 DNA: TGTGCCACGAGTGACAGTGACGAGCAGTACTTC
CDR3 protein: CATSDSDEQYF

CDR3 length: 14
clone size: -
D gene: TRBD1
J gene: TRBJ2-1
V gene: TRBV5-1
CDR3 DNA: TGCGCCAGCTCCCCGGGACAGAGATACAATGAGCAGTTCTTC
CDR3 protein: CASSPGQRYNEQFF

CDR3 length: 14
clone size: -
D gene: -
J gene: TRBJ1-1
V gene: TRBV9
CDR3 DNA: TGTGCCAGCAGCCCGAATCAGGGGAACACTGAAGCTTTCTTT
CDR3 protein: CASSPNQGNTEAFF

CDR3 length: 15
clone size: -
D gene: TRBD1
J gene: TRBJ1-6
V gene: TRBV10-3
CDR3 DNA: TGTGCCATCAGTGAGTCGGGACAGGGGGATTCATCCCTCCACTTT
CDR3 protein: CAISESGQGDSSLHF

CDR3 length: 15
clone size: -
D gene: TRBD2
J gene: TRBJ2-7
V gene: TRBV6-5
CDR3 DNA: TGTGCCAGCACCCCACCGGGGGGACTAGCGTTCGAGCAGTACTTC
CDR3 protein: CASTPPGGLAFEQYF

CDR3 length: 12
clone size: few
D gene: -
J gene: TRBJ1-6
V gene: TRBV6-5
CDR3 DNA: TGTGCCAGCAGTGCGGTTAATTCACCCCTCCACTTT
CDR3 protein: CASSAVNSPLHF

CDR3 length: 17
clone size: -
D gene: -
J gene: TRBJ1-5
V gene: TRBV30
CDR3 DNA: TGTGCCTGGGCTCGACCCAGGAGGGGGAGGGGCAATCAGCCCCAGCATTTT
CDR3 protein: CAWARPRRGRGNQPQHF

CDR3 length: 13
clone size: -
D gene: TRBD1
J gene: TRBJ1-2
V gene: TRBV6-5
CDR3 DNA: TGTGCCAGCAGTCAACCGGGACAGGGAGGCTACACCTTC
CDR3 protein: CASSQPGQGGYTF

CDR3 length: 14
clone size: -
D gene: TRBD1
J gene: TRBJ2-7
V gene: TRBV19
CDR3 DNA: TGTGCCTCCTCGACCGGGACAGTTGGGTACGAGCAGTACTTC
CDR3 protein: CASSTGTVGYEQYF

CDR3 length: 13
clone size: -
D gene: -
J gene: TRBJ1-2
V gene: TRBV6-5
CDR3 DNA: TGTGCCACACATGACACCGCCAACTATGGCTACACCTTC
CDR3 protein: CATHDTANYGYTF

CDR3 length: 13
clone size: -
D gene: -
J gene: TRBJ1-1
V gene: TRBV5-1
CDR3 DNA: TGCGCCACATCCGCGGGGGCTAACACTGAAGCTTTCTTT
CDR3 protein: CATSAGANTEAFF

CDR3 length: 13
clone size: -
D gene: -
J gene: TRBJ2-1
V gene: TRBV7-3
CDR3 DNA: TGTGCCAGCAGCTTAACGGGGGCCAGAGAGCAGTTCTTC
CDR3 protein: CASSLTGAREQFF

CDR3 length: 15
clone size: -
D gene: -
J gene: TRBJ1-2
V gene: TRBV21-1
CDR3 DNA: TGTGCCAGCAGCAAGGGACACAGGACGTACTATGGCTACACCTTC
CDR3 protein: CASSKGHRTYYGYTF